Here is one T cell receptor (beta chain) with its context. Germline is not matched at one junction end, which may reflect a read error. This sample was taken from a study of molecular identifiers for immune sequencing clone quantification. Germline V gene data show CDR1 as DFQATT and CDR2 as SNEGSKA (reference sequence). The CDR3 length is 13 residues. TCRdb itself ran the PCR reads through MiXCR, one entry per CDR3 protein. The table has about 100,000 distinct CDR3 sequences, roughly a third seen once. Sequences were obtained from naive CD8+ T cells from blood, with Jurkat cell RNA spiked in. Subset defined: FACS-sorted CD8+CD4-CCR7+CD45RA+ naive T cells. The chain employs TRBV20-1 and TRBJ2-1; the match to TRBD1 covers 7 bases. The receptor's source is a human donor in good health. Some libraries in this study had Jurkat cell RNA spiked in. The CDR3, as DNA: TGCAGTGCCAGGAGACAGGGTAGAAATGAGCAGCTCTTC. It translates to CSARRQGRNEQLF.